This is a list of T cell receptor beta chains from one sample in a study of CD8+CD57+ T cells in acquired aplastic anemia. Via MiXCR, TCRdb re-called the reads, giving one row per CDR3 protein. The sample lists more than 150,000 distinct CDR3 sequences, over 40% occurring once. The specimen sequenced was sorted CD4+, CD8+, or CD8+CD57+ T cells (not recorded which) from PBMCs. Receptors originate from a human donor with aplastic anemia. The CDR3 runs from the conserved cysteine through the conserved F or W. Fields, in order: J gene, D gene, clone size, V gene, CDR3 protein, CDR3 DNA. The D gene is left open where the match is weak. Clone size is given for some rows only: seen once, a few or many times, or a class if the clone is expanded.

J: TRBJ2-3; D: -; size: -; V: TRBV28; CDR3: CASSPSVTDTQYF; DNA: TGTGCCAGCAGCCCTTCAGTGACAGATACGCAGTATTTT
J: TRBJ2-2; D: TRBD2; size: -; V: TRBV5-5; CDR3: CASSLRSGANTGELFF; DNA: TGTGCCAGCAGCTTACGGAGCGGGGCGAACACCGGGGAGCTGTTTTTT
J: TRBJ2-3; D: -; size: -; V: TRBV11-2; CDR3: CASSLDSGVSTETQYF; DNA: TGTGCCAGCAGCTTAGACAGTGGAGTTAGCACAGAGACGCAGTATTTT
J: TRBJ2-7; D: TRBD1; size: many; V: TRBV6-5; CDR3: CASSRGTGILWQYF; DNA: TGTGCCAGCAGTAGGGGGACAGGGATCTTATGGCAGTACTTC
J: TRBJ2-7; D: TRBD1; size: -; V: TRBV7-9; CDR3: CASTLEAGGDEQYF; DNA: TGTGCCAGCACCCTAGAGGCAGGGGGCGACGAGCAGTACTTC
J: TRBJ2-2; D: -; size: -; V: TRBV10-2; CDR3: CASSESQVTGELFF; DNA: TGCGCCAGCAGTGAGTCGCAGGTCACCGGGGAGCTGTTTTTT
J: TRBJ1-6; D: -; size: few; V: TRBV19; CDR3: CASSEVAASPLHF; DNA: TGTGCCAGTTCCGAGGTAGCGGCATCACCCCTCCACTTT
J: TRBJ2-1; D: -; size: -; V: TRBV27; CDR3: CASSFQETREQFF; DNA: TGTGCCAGCAGTTTCCAGGAGACTAGGGAGCAGTTCTTC
J: TRBJ2-6; D: -; size: -; V: TRBV15; CDR3: CATSGALLGAGSGANVLAF; DNA: TGTGCCACCAGCGGAGCGTTACTGGGGGCGGGCTCTGGGGCCAACGTCCTGGCTTTC
J: TRBJ2-2; D: TRBD2; size: -; V: TRBV7-2; CDR3: CASSPRLAGVRELFF; DNA: TGTGCCAGCAGCCCGCGACTAGCGGGAGTTCGGGAGCTGTTTTTT
J: TRBJ2-1; D: -; size: many; V: TRBV20-1; CDR3: CSARDRAGTHSYNEQFF; DNA: TGCAGTGCTAGAGATCGGGCGGGGACACACTCCTACAATGAGCAGTTCTTC
J: TRBJ1-6; D: TRBD1; size: medium-sized; V: TRBV29-1; CDR3: CSVKTGQGSPLHF; DNA: TGCAGCGTCAAAACGGGACAGGGTTCACCCCTCCACTTT
J: TRBJ1-6; D: -; size: -; V: TRBV2; CDR3: CASRFGQNNSPLHF; DNA: TGTGCCAGCAGGTTCGGACAGAATAATTCACCCCTCCACTTT
J: TRBJ2-7; D: -; size: -; V: TRBV19; CDR3: CASSEGWEQYF; DNA: TGTGCCAGTAGTGAGGGGTGGGAGCAGTACTTC
J: TRBJ2-3; D: TRBD1; size: -; V: TRBV10-3; CDR3: CAIRPEQGAWDTQYF; DNA: TGTGCCATCAGACCGGAACAGGGGGCATGGGATACGCAGTATTTT
J: TRBJ2-1; D: TRBD2; size: -; V: TRBV5-4; CDR3: CASSLASGRHLDSYNEQFF; DNA: TGTGCCAGCAGCTTGGCTAGCGGGAGGCACCTAGATTCCTACAATGAGCAGTTCTTC
J: TRBJ2-5; D: -; size: -; V: TRBV5-5; CDR3: CASSTLAGDKGVTQYF; DNA: TGTGCCAGCAGCACTCTGGCTGGGGACAAGGGGGTGACCCAGTACTTC
J: TRBJ2-7; D: -; size: many; V: TRBV15; CDR3: CATSRVVGSGSYEQYF; DNA: TGTGCCACCAGCAGAGTGGTCGGAAGCGGCTCCTACGAGCAGTACTTC
J: TRBJ1-2; D: -; size: few; V: TRBV7-2; CDR3: CASSSRQAYGYTF; DNA: TGTGCCAGCAGCTCTCGACAGGCATATGGCTACACCTTC
J: TRBJ2-5; D: -; size: -; V: TRBV10-3; CDR3: CAISVRTETQYF; DNA: TGTGCCATCAGTGTCAGGACGGAGACCCAGTACTTC
J: TRBJ1-1; D: -; size: -; V: TRBV4-1; CDR3: CASTQVLSAKFILNTEALF; DNA: TGCGCCAGCACCCAAGTCTTGTCGGCAAAATTTATTCTGAACACTGAAGCTCTCTTT
J: TRBJ2-7; D: -; size: -; V: TRBV7-2; CDR3: CASSSQQGYEQYF; DNA: TGTGCCAGCAGCTCCCAACAGGGCTACGAGCAGTACTTC
J: TRBJ2-5; D: -; size: once; V: TRBV29-1; CDR3: CSVGDNQEAQYF; DNA: TGCAGCGTTGGGGACAACCAAGAGGCCCAGTACTTC
J: TRBJ2-1; D: -; size: many; V: TRBV24-1; CDR3: CAASDALRNEQFF; DNA: TGTGCCGCCAGTGACGCCCTGAGGAATGAGCAGTTCTTC
J: TRBJ1-6; D: TRBD1; size: -; V: TRBV29-1; CDR3: CSAGQGNSPLHF; DNA: TGCAGCGCTGGACAGGGCAATTCACCCCTCCACTTT
J: TRBJ1-2; D: -; size: -; V: TRBV15; CDR3: CATSRKFSGSYGYTF; DNA: TGTGCCACCAGCAGAAAATTTTCAGGGTCCTATGGCTACACCTTC
J: TRBJ1-2; D: -; size: -; V: TRBV2; CDR3: CASRFTGPYGYTF; DNA: TGTGCCAGCAGATTCACAGGACCCTATGGCTACACCTTC
J: TRBJ1-2; D: -; size: -; V: TRBV29-1; CDR3: CSVVGSEVVGYTF; DNA: TGCAGCGTTGTAGGATCAGAGGTTGTAGGCTACACCTTC
J: TRBJ2-7; D: -; size: -; V: TRBV15; CDR3: CATSGEVRGYEQYF; DNA: TGTGCCACCAGCGGAGAGGTCCGCGGCTACGAGCAGTACTTC
J: TRBJ1-1; D: -; size: -; V: TRBV6-1; CDR3: CASSLHARGEAFF; DNA: TGTGCCAGCAGCCTCCACGCAAGGGGAGAAGCTTTCTTT
J: TRBJ1-2; D: -; size: -; V: TRBV29-1; CDR3: CSVDDPYGYGYTF; DNA: TGCAGCGTTGATGATCCATACGGATATGGCTACACCTTC
J: TRBJ1-1; D: -; size: many; V: TRBV6-1; CDR3: CASSEARSHGRAFF; DNA: TGTGCCAGCAGTGAAGCGCGTTCACACGGGCGGGCTTTCTTT
J: TRBJ2-7; D: -; size: -; V: TRBV10-3; CDR3: CAISESMGDAEQYF; DNA: TGTGCCATCAGTGAGTCGATGGGGGACGCCGAGCAGTACTTC
J: TRBJ1-2; D: TRBD1; size: -; V: TRBV19; CDR3: CASSGARQGVGGYTF; DNA: TGTGCCAGTAGTGGGGCCAGACAGGGGGTAGGCGGCTACACCTTC
J: TRBJ2-1; D: -; size: many; V: TRBV20-1; CDR3: CSARKRKLVDEQFF; DNA: TGCAGTGCTAGGAAGAGGAAACTAGTCGATGAGCAGTTCTTC
J: TRBJ2-2; D: -; size: many; V: TRBV2; CDR3: CASSIYPLNTGELFF; DNA: TGTGCCAGCTCCATCTACCCATTAAACACCGGGGAGCTGTTTTTT
J: TRBJ1-5; D: -; size: many; V: TRBV7-6; CDR3: CASSLGAFASNQPQHF; DNA: TGTGCCAGCAGCCTCGGGGCGTTTGCTAGCAATCAGCCCCAGCATTTT
J: TRBJ2-3; D: -; size: -; V: TRBV29-1; CDR3: CSGRRNTQYF; DNA: TGCAGCGGGAGAAGGAATACGCAGTATTTT
J: TRBJ2-3; D: -; size: -; V: TRBV11-2; CDR3: CASSTEVLGTDTQYF; DNA: TGTGCCAGCAGCACCGAAGTCTTGGGGACAGATACGCAGTATTTT
J: TRBJ2-1; D: -; size: -; V: TRBV7-3; CDR3: CASSGHRAYEQFF; DNA: TGTGCCAGCAGCGGACACAGGGCTTATGAGCAGTTCTTC
J: TRBJ2-7; D: -; size: -; V: TRBV7-2; CDR3: CASSLGPWEQYF; DNA: TGTGCCAGCAGTTTGGGGCCGTGGGAGCAGTACTTC
J: TRBJ2-1; D: -; size: -; V: TRBV20-1; CDR3: CSARVGLQTSSYNEQFF; DNA: TGCAGTGCTAGAGTGGGCCTCCAGACTAGCTCCTACAATGAGCAGTTCTTC
J: TRBJ2-7; D: TRBD1; size: many; V: TRBV5-1; CDR3: CASSLEGAGSYEQYF; DNA: TGCGCCAGCAGCTTGGAGGGGGCGGGCTCCTACGAGCAGTACTTC
J: TRBJ1-1; D: TRBD1; size: once; V: TRBV2; CDR3: CASSTGQNTEALF; DNA: TGTGCCAGCAGTACGGGACAGAACACTGAAGCTCTCTTT
J: TRBJ2-3; D: -; size: -; V: TRBV28; CDR3: CASLPAVLAQDTQYF; DNA: TGTGCCAGCCTCCCCGCCGTGCTCGCACAGGATACGCAGTATTTT
J: TRBJ2-3; D: -; size: -; V: TRBV29-1; CDR3: CSVRQGTDTQYF; DNA: TGCAGCGTTCGGCAGGGCACAGATACGCAGTATTTT
J: TRBJ1-2; D: TRBD1; size: many; V: TRBV12-3/TRBV12-4; CDR3: CASSRQGDYGYTF; DNA: TGTGCCAGCAGTCGACAGGGGGACTATGGCTACACCTTC